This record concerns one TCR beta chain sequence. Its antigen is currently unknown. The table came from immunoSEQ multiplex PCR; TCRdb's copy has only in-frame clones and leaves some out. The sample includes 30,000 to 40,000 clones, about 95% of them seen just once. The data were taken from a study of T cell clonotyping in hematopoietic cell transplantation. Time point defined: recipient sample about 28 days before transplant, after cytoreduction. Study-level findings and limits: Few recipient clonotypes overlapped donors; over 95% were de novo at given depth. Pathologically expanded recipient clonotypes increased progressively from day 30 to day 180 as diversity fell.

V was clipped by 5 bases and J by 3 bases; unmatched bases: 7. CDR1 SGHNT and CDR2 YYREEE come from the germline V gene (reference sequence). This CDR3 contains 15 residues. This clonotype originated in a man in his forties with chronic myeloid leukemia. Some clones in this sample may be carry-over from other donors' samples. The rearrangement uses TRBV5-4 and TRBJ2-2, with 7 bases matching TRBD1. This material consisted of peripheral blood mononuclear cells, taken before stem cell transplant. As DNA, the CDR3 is TGTGCCAGCAGATTCGATACAGGGGACACCGGGGAGCTGTTTTTT. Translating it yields CASRFDTGDTGELFF.